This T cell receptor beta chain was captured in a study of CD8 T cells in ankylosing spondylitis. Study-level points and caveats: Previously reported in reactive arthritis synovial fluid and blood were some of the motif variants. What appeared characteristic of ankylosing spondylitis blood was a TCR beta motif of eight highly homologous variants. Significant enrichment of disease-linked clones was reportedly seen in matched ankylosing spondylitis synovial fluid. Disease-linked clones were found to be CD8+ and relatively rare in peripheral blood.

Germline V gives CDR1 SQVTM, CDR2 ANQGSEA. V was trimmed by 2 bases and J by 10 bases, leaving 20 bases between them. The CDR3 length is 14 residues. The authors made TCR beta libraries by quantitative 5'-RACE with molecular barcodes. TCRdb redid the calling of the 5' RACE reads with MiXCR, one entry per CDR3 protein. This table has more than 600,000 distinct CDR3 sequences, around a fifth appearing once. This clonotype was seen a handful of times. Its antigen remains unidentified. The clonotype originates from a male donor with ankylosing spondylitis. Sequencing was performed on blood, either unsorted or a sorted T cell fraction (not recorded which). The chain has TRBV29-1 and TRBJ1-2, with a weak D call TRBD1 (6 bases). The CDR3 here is CSVERGAGQDAYTF. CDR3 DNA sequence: TGCAGCGTTGAAAGGGGGGCAGGCCAGGACGCCTACACCTTC.